This T cell receptor (beta chain) derives from a study of vaccination effects on CD4 cells after COVID-19. Generated by immunoSEQ multiplex PCR, the TCRdb table keeps only in-frame clones and is missing some. The sample has approximately 70,000 clones; roughly 79% are singletons. Using viral peptide pools, the ViraFEST assay grew out antigen-specific CD4+ T cells prior to sequencing. The authors isolated CD4+ T cells after 9 to 10 days of culture. Two doses of BNT162b2 or mRNA-1273 vaccine were administered to participants. Concerning this clone itself: What it binds is not known.

The CDR3 covers 11 residues. The V gene's germline CDR1 is GTSNPN and CDR2 SVGIG (reference sequence). V was shortened by 5 bases and J by 4 bases, with 8 bases between the two germline ends. The sequences come from CD4+ T cells from PBMCs cultured with HCoV-OC43 spike peptides, collected after COVID-19 vaccination. Specified subset: HCoV-OC43 spike overlapping peptide pool stimulation. This TCR came from a human donor who received a COVID-19 vaccine. The chain employs TRBV30 and TRBJ1-2, with D possibly being TRBD1 (5 bases). CDR3 DNA sequence: TGTGCCTGGTCAGGGTTCTATGGCTACACCTTC. This sequence encodes CAWSGFYGYTF.